The source of this TCR delta chain is a study of Vδ1+ human thymocytes. Study conclusions and caveats: Thymic TRG and TRD repertoires appeared highly polyclonal, with Gaussian CDR3 length distributions.

V gave up 0 bases and J gave up 4 bases, with 42 bases separating them. The CDR3 extends over 25 amino acids. Per the germline V gene, CDR1 is TSWWSYY and CDR2 is QGS. Concerning this clone: Its antigen remains unidentified.

RNA was extracted from the cells and then reverse transcribed. Pooled V-gene forward primers with one constant-region reverse primer generated the CDR3 amplicons by multiplex PCR. TCRdb re-called the multiplex PCR reads via CATT. The data show about 75,000 delta-chain clones, approximately 30% seen once. Sequencing used Vdelta1+ gamma-delta thymocytes from the thymus. The subset was: FACS-sorted CD3+ TCRalphabeta- TCRVdelta1+ TCRVdelta2- thymocytes. This clonotype was obtained from a boy less than two years old who had congenital heart surgery. The V gene is TRDV1, the J gene TRDJ1, with D possibly TRDD3 on 6 matching bases. The CDR3 spells CALGELCDCLAEKYWVIRRGDKLIF. In nucleotides, the CDR3 is TGTGCTCTTGGGGAACTTTGTGACTGTCTGGCCGAAAAGTACTGGGTGATACGACGGGGCGATAAACTCATCTTT.